A single sample gave rise to the 28 T cell receptor beta chains below, sequenced in a study of blood T cells in healthy people across ages. PCR was performed a second time for about 7 to 12 cycles using a sample-barcoded 5' primer and a J-beta primer mix. TCRdb ran MiXCR on the 5' RACE reads and lists one entry per CDR3 protein. The data hold nearly 800,000 distinct CDR3 sequences, with around three fifths observed a single time. Sequencing input: blood. Receptor source: a man aged 35 to 55 in good health.

This clonotype was found a few times. The CDR3 sequence: CASSLGGRVNEQYF. The DNA of the CDR3 is TGTGCCAGCAGTTTGGGGGGTCGGGTGAACGAGCAGTACTTC. This chain joins TRBV12-3 or TRBV12-4 and TRBJ2-4, with D maybe TRBD2 (6 bases). The J call could be wrong; TRBJ2-7 is a better fit for the DNA end. The CDR3 consists of 14 residues.

The chain links TRBV10-2 to TRBJ2-3; D tentatively fits TRBD1 or TRBD2 (6 bases each). V shed 5 bases and J shed 0 bases, with 12 bases lying between them. The length of the CDR3 is 15 residues. Per the germline V gene, CDR1 is WSHSY and CDR2 is SAAADI. Here the CDR3 reads CASSRGASSTDTQYF. The DNA for the CDR3 is TGCGCCAGCAGTAGGGGGGCCTCGAGCACAGATACGCAGTATTTT.

V gene TRBV12-5 combines with J gene TRBJ2-1; maybe TRBD1 (5 bases). CDR3 size: 15 residues. Germline assignment: CDR1 LGHNT and CDR2 FRNRAP. Trimming removed 7 bases at V and 1 base at J, with 14 bases between. The CDR3 here is CASALGASSYNEQFF. CDR3 bases: TGTGCTAGTGCCTTAGGGGCCTCATCCTACAATGAGCAGTTCTTC. Full variable domain (remainder filled in from reference TRBV12-5 and TRBJ2-1): DARVTQTPRHKVTEMGQEVTMRCQPILGHNTVFWYRQTMMQGLELLAYFRNRAPLDDSGMPKDRFSAEMPDATLATLKIQPSEPRDSAVYFCASALGASSYNEQFFGPGTRLTVL.

A few counts support this clonotype. V and J are TRBV7-8 and TRBJ2-5, with D perhaps TRBD1 or TRBD2 (6 bases each). Trimming cost V 6 bases and J 11 bases, with 28 bases left between them. Per germline, CDR1 SGHVS and CDR2 FQNEAQ. This CDR3 region has 16 residues. CDR3 sequence: CASSSPGDIWNNEQYF. The CDR3 nucleotides read TGTGCCAGCAGTAGTCCGGGGGACATTTGGAACAATGAGCAGTACTTC.

This clonotype was picked up a small number of times. The genes are TRBV7-2 and TRBJ2-7, with TRBD1 identical over 8 bases. Germline V CDR1 and CDR2: SGHTA, FQGNSA. Germline trimming cut 2 bases from V and 0 bases from J; bases unmatched to any gene: 3. The CDR3 length is 15 residues. DNA of the CDR3: TGTGCCAGCAGCTTAAACAGGGGGAGCTCCTACGAGCAGTACTTC. Protein: CASSLNRGSSYEQYF.

This clonotype was observed a few times. The chain carries TRBV7-2 and TRBJ2-1; D assignment may be TRBD1 or TRBD2 (5 bases each). Trimming shortened V by 6 bases and J by 8 bases, and 20 bases separated the two germline ends. The CDR3 runs to 15 residues. CDR1 SGHTA and CDR2 FQGNSA come from the germline V gene. CDR3 amino acids: CASSPGPSSSDEQFF. DNA for the CDR3: TGTGCCAGCAGTCCAGGGCCTTCTAGCTCCGATGAGCAGTTCTTC.

This chain joins TRBV12-3 or TRBV12-4 and TRBJ2-3; 8 bases fit TRBD2. The junction had 5 bases not matched to a gene; V was cut back by 1 base and J by 2 bases. This CDR3 is 16 amino acids long. CDR3 residues: CASSLERGNPTDTQYF. The DNA of the CDR3 is TGTGCCAGCAGTTTAGAGCGGGGGAACCCCACAGATACGCAGTATTTT.

This chain joins TRBV20-1 and TRBJ2-7; 8 nucleotides align to TRBD1. V lost 0 bases, J lost 2 bases, and 6 bases stayed unmatched. The CDR3 covers 15 residues. Per germline, CDR1 DFQATT and CDR2 SNEGSKA (reference sequence). The CDR3 nucleotides are TGCAGTGCTAGAGACTCGGGGACAGGCCCCTACGAGCAGTACTTC. As protein: CSARDSGTGPYEQYF.

This clonotype was seen more than once but under ten times. The J gene is TRBJ2-3, the V gene TRBV7-9; the D gene could be TRBD1 or TRBD2 (5 bases each). CDR3 length: 16 amino acids. Germline values: CDR1 SEHNR, CDR2 FQNEAQ (reference sequence). Trimming stripped 5 bases from V and 0 bases from J, with 15 bases between. In nucleotides, the CDR3 is TGTGCCAGCAGCCGCTTCCCGGGGACGAGCACAGATACGCAGTATTTT. Amino acid sequence: CASSRFPGTSTDTQYF.

The chain carries TRBV5-1 and TRBJ2-1; 7 bases match TRBD1. The end of the DNA fits TRBJ2-7 better, so the J call may be wrong. Germline V gene data show CDR1 as SGHRS and CDR2 as YFSETQ. The CDR3 totals 14 residues. The CDR3, as DNA: TGCGCCAGTTCCGGGACAGTCTCCTACAATGAGCAGTACTTC. Its translation: CASSGTVSYNEQYF.

The V gene is TRBV28, the J gene TRBJ2-3; D possibly uses TRBD1 or TRBD2 (5 bases each). The germline gives CDR1 MDHEN, CDR2 SYDVKM. This CDR3 comprises 14 residues. CDR3 residues: CALFPWGSTDTQYF. CDR3 DNA: TGTGCGCTTTTCCCGTGGGGGTCCACAGATACGCAGTATTTT.

J is TRBJ2-4 and V is TRBV5-6, with 7 bases fitting TRBD1. Judging by the DNA end, TRBJ2-7 fits better; the J call may be wrong. CDR3 size: 14 residues. Germline lookup yields CDR1 SGHDT and CDR2 YYEEEE. CDR3 sequence: CASSSRQGNCEQYF. The CDR3 nucleotides are TGTGCCAGCAGCTCCAGACAGGGCAACTGCGAGCAGTACTTC.

The CDR3 bases are TGCGCCAGCAGCTTGGGATGGACAGCTTATGAGCAGTTCTTC. Protein: CASSLGWTAYEQFF. J is TRBJ2-1 and V is TRBV5-1, with a tentative D call TRBD1 (6 bases). The CDR3 is 14 amino acids. V was clipped by 0 bases and J by 8 bases, with 12 bases between them. Per germline, CDR1 SGHRS and CDR2 YFSETQ.

The CDR3 reads CASSRLAGGFNEQFF. In DNA, the CDR3 is TGTGCCAGCAGCCGATTAGCGGGAGGTTTCAATGAGCAGTTCTTC. The V gene is TRBV12-3 or TRBV12-4, the J gene TRBJ2-1; 10 nucleotides align to TRBD2. CDR3 length: 15 residues. Losses at the gene ends were 6 bases for V and 6 bases for J; bases not matched to a gene: 8.

The V call is TRBV3-1, the J call TRBJ1-2, with unresolved D. V was clipped by 2 bases and J by 7 bases, with 5 bases between them. CDR1 and CDR2 (germline): LGHDT, YNNKEL (reference sequence). The CDR3 has 11 amino acids. CDR3 DNA sequence: TGTGCCAGCAGCCAATATGGTGGCTACACCTTC. This encodes CASSQYGGYTF.

V and J are TRBV20-1 and TRBJ2-3; TRBD2 agrees at 12 bases. Germline values: CDR1 DFQATT, CDR2 SNEGSKA (reference sequence). Trimming cost V 5 bases and J 0 bases; bases outside gene matches: 9. The CDR3 covers 17 residues. This CDR3 is CSAFLLLAGGSTDTQYF. For the CDR3, the DNA is TGCAGTGCTTTCCTTCTACTAGCGGGGGGAAGCACAGATACGCAGTATTTT.

There are a few counts of this clonotype. The rearrangement links TRBV11-1 to TRBJ2-5; 7 bases map to TRBD1. Trimming removed 5 bases from V and 5 bases from J; junction bases left unmatched: 8. From germline, CDR1 is SGHAT and CDR2 FQDESV (reference sequence). The CDR3 covers 14 residues. Here the CDR3 reads CASSIDRVRETQYF. CDR3 bases: TGTGCCAGCAGCATAGACAGGGTTCGCGAGACCCAGTACTTC. The full variable domain, in which reference TRBV11-1 and TRBJ2-5 provide the parts outside the CDR3, is EAEVAQSPRYKITEKSQAVAFWCDPISGHATLYWYRQILGQGPELLVQFQDESVVDDSQLPKDRFSAERLKGVDSTLKIQPAELGDSAMYLCASSIDRVRETQYFGPGTRLLVL.

This clonotype appeared many times. This chain links TRBV27 with TRBJ1-4; D is undetermined. The end of the DNA aligns better with TRBJ2-2, so the J call may be wrong. The CDR3 is 11 residues long. In germline, CDR1 is MNHEY, CDR2 SMNVEV (reference sequence). The CDR3 sequence is CASSYRGELFF. Written as DNA, the CDR3 is TGTGCCAGCAGCTATAGGGGGGAGCTGTTTTTT.

The chain joins TRBV20-1 to TRBJ2-3; weak D call: TRBD2 (6 bases). This CDR3 has 14 amino acids. Per germline, CDR1 DFQATT and CDR2 SNEGSKA (reference sequence). The V end was cut by 6 bases, the J end by 0 bases, with 13 bases between. The CDR3 DNA reads as TGCAGTGCGCGGACTATCCATAGCACAGATACGCAGTATTTT. Translated: CSARTIHSTDTQYF.

The genes are TRBV14 and TRBJ1-4; the D is unclear. This CDR3 has 15 amino acids. Trimming left V 1 base short and J 4 bases short, with 10 bases between. From germline, CDR1 is SGHDN and CDR2 FVKESK. CDR3 bases: TGTGCCAGCAGCCAAGGGTCCGGTTTTAATGAAAAACTGTTTTTT. Its translation is CASSQGSGFNEKLFF. Drawing the rest from reference TRBV14 and TRBJ1-4, the complete variable domain is EAGVTQFPSHSVIEKGQTVTLRCDPISGHDNLYWYRRVMGKEIKFLLHFVKESKQDESGMPNNRFLAERTGGTYSTLKVQPAELEDSGVYFCASSQGSGFNEKLFFGSGTQLSVL.

This clonotype has a handful of counts. The V and J genes are TRBV29-1 and TRBJ2-3, with TRBD2 matching over 9 bases. V gave up 8 bases and J gave up 5 bases; unmatched junction bases: 20. Germline lookup yields CDR1 SQVTM and CDR2 ANQGSEA. This CDR3 spans 17 amino acids. The CDR3 nucleotides read TGCAGCACCGGAGCTGGCGGGAGGGCGGAATGGGGAGATACGCAGTATTTT. It encodes CSTGAGGRAEWGDTQYF.

The CDR3 sequence: CASSLEAGEGGYEQYF. The CDR3 DNA sequence: TGTGCCAGCAGCTTAGAGGCGGGAGAAGGCGGCTACGAGCAGTACTTC. The V gene is TRBV11-3, the J gene TRBJ2-5; 7 bases match TRBD2. TRBJ2-7 explains the end of the DNA better; the J call may be wrong. The CDR3 spans 16 residues. Germline assignment: CDR1 SGHNT and CDR2 YENEEA.

This clonotype was picked up a small number of times. The genes are TRBV15 and TRBJ2-5; TRBD2 matches 7 bases. CDR3 length equals 14 residues. The germline V gene encodes CDR1 LNHNV and CDR2 YYDKDF (reference sequence). V was clipped by 5 bases and J by 3 bases; unmatched bases: 6. The CDR3 loop is CATSHGGTEETQYF. CDR3 DNA: TGTGCCACCAGCCACGGGGGGACGGAAGAGACCCAGTACTTC. Filled out from reference TRBV15 and TRBJ2-5, the complete variable domain reads DAMVIQNPRYQVTQFGKPVTLSCSQTLNHNVMYWYQQKSSQAPKLLFHYYDKDFNNEADTPDNFQSRRPNTSFCFLDIRSPGLGDTAMYLCATSHGGTEETQYFGPGTRLLVL.

The sample holds a few counts of this clonotype. The V and J genes are TRBV29-1 and TRBJ2-5; D is unclear. V lost 6 bases and J lost 3, with 17 bases in between. CDR1 is SQVTM and CDR2 is ANQGSEA in the germline V gene. This CDR3 comprises 14 residues. The CDR3 loop is CSVHHRAGEETQYF. The CDR3 DNA is TGCAGCGTCCACCACCGAGCAGGTGAAGAGACCCAGTACTTC.

As concerns this clonotype: Germline is not matched at one junction end, which may reflect a read error. This sequence joins TRBV13 and TRBJ2-5; 16 positions agree with TRBD2. Matching the DNA end better, TRBJ2-7 makes the J call doubtful. Looked up from germline, CDR1 is PRHDT and CDR2 is FYEKMQ (reference sequence). This CDR3 is built from 18 residues. The CDR3 DNA reads as TGTGCCAACAGCCCCGAGGGACTAGCGGGAGGGCCTAAATACGAGCAGTACTTC. This translates into CANSPEGLAGGPKYEQYF.

This clonotype has only one observation. This chain connects TRBV20-1 to TRBJ1-5, with a possible D match to TRBD1 (5 bases). Germline values: CDR1 DFQATT, CDR2 SNEGSKA (reference sequence). V dropped 4 bases and J dropped 6 bases, with 16 bases sitting between them. The CDR3 runs to 14 residues. The CDR3 coding sequence is TGCAGTGCTACAGGGAACCCTCCCGGTCAGCCCCAGCATTTT. Translated: CSATGNPPGQPQHF.

The V call is TRBV20-1, the J call TRBJ1-1; D call uncertain. Trimming left V 6 bases short and J 0 bases short, with 11 bases between. Germline CDR1 and CDR2: DFQATT and SNEGSKA (reference sequence). The CDR3 contains 13 residues. The CDR3 protein is CSARSTLNTEAFF. In DNA form, the CDR3 reads TGCAGTGCCAGATCGACTCTGAACACTGAAGCTTTCTTT.

The chain employs TRBV5-1 and TRBJ2-5; 8 nucleotides agree with TRBD1. The end of the DNA fits TRBJ2-7 better, so the J call may be wrong. The CDR3 is 14 residues long. Germline-derived CDR1 and CDR2 are SGHRS and YFSETQ. This CDR3 reads CASSLGQGAPEQYF. The CDR3 DNA reads TGCGCCAGCAGCTTGGGGCAGGGGGCGCCCGAGCAGTACTTC.